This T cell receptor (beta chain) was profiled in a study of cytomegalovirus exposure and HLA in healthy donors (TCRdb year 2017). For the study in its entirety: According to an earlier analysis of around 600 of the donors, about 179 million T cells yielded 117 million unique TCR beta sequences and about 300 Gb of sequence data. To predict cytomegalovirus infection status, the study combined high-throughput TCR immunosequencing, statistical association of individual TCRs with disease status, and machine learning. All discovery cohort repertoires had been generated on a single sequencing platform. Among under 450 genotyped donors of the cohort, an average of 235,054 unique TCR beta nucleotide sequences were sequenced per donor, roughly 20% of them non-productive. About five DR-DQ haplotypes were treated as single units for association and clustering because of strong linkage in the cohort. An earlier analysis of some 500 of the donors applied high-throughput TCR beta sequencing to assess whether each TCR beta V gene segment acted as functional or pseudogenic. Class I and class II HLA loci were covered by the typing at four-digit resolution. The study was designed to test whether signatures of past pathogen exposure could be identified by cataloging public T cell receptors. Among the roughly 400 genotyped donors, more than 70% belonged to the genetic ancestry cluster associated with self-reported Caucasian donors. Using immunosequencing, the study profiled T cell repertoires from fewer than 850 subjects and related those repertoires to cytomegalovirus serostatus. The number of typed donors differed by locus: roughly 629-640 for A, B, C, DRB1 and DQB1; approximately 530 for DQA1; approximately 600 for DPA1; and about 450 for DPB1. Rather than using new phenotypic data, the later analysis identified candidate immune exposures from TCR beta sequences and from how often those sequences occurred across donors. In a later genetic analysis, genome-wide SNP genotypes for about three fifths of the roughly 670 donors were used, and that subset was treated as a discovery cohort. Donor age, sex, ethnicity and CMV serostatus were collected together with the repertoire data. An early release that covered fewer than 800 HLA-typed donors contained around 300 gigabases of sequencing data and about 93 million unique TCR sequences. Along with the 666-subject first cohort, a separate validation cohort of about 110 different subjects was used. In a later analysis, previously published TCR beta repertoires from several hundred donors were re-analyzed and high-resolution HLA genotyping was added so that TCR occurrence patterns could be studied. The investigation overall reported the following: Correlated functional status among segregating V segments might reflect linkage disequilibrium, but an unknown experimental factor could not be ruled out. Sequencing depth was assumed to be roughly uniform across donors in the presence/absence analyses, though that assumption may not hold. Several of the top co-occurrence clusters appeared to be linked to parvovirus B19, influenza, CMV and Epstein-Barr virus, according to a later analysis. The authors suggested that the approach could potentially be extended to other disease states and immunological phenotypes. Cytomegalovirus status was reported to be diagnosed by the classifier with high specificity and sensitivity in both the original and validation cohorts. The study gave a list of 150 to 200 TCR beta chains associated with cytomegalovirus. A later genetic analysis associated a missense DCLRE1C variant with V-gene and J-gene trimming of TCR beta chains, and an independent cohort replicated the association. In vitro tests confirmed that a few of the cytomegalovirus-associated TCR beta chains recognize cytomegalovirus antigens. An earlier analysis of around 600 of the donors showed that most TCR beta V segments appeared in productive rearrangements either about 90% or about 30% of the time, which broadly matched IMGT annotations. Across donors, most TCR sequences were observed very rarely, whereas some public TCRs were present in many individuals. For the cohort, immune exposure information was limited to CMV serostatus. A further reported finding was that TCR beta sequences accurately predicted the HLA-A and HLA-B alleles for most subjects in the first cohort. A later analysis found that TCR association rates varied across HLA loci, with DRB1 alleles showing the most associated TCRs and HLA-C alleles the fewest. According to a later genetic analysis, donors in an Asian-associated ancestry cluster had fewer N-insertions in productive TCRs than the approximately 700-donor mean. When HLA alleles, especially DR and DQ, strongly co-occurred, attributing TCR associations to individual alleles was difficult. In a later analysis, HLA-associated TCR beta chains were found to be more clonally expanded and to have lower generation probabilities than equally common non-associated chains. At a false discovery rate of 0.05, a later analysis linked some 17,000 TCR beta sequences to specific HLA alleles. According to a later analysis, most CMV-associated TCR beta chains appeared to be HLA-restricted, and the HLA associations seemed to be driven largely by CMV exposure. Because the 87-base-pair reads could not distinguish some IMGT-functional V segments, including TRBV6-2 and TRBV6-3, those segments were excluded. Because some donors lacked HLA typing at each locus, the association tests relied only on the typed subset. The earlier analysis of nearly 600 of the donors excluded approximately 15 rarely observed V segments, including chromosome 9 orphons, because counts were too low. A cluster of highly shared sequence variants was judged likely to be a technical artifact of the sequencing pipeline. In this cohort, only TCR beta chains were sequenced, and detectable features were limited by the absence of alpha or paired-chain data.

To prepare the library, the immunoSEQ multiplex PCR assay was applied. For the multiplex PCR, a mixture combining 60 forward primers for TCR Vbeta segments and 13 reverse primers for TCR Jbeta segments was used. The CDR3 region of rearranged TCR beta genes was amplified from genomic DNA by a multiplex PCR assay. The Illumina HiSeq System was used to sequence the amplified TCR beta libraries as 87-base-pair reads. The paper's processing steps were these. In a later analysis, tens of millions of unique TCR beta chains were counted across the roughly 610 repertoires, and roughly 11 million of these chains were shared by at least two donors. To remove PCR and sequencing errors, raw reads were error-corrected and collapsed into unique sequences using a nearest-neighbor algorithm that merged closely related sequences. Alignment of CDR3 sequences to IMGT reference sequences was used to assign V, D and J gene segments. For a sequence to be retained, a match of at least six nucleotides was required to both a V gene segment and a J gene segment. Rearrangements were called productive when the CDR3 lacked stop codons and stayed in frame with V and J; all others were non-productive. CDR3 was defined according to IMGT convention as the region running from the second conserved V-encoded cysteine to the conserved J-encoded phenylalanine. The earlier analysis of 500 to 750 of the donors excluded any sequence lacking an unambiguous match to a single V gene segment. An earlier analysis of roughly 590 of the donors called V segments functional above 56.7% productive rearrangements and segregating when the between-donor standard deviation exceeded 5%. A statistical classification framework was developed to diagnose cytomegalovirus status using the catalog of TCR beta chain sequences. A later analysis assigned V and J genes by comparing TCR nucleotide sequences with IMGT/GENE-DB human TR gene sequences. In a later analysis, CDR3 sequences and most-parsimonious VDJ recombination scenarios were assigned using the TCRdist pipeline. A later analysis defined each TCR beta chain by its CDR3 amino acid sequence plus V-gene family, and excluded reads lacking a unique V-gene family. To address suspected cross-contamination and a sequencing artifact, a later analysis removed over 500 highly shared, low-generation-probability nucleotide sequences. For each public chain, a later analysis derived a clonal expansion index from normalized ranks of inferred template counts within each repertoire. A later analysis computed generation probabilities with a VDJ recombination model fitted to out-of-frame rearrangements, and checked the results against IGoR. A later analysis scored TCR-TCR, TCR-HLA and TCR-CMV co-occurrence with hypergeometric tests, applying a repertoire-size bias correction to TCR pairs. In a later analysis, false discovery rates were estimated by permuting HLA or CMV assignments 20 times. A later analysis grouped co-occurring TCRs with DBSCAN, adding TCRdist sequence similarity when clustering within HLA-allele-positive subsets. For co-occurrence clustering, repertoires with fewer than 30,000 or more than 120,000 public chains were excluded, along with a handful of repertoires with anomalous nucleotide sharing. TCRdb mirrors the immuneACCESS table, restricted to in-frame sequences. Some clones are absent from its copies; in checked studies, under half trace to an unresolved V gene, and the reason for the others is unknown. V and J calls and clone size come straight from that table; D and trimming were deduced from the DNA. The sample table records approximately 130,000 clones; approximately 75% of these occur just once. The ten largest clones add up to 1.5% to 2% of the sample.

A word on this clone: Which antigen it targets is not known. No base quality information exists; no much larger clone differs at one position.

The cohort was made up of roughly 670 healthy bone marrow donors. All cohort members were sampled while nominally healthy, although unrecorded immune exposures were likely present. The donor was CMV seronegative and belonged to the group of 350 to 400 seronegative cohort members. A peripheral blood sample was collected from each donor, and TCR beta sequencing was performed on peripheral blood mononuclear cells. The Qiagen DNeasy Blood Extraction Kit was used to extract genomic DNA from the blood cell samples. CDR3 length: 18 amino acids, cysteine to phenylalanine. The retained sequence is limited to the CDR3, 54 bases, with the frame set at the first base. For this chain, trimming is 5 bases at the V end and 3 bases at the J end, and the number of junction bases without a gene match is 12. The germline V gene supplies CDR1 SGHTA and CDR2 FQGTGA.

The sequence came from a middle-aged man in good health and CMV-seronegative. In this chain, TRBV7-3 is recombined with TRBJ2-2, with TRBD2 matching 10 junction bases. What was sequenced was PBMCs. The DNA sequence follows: TGTGCCAGCAGCCAACCCGCCGGGACTAGCGTCGACACCGGGGAGCTGTTTTTT. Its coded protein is CASSQPAGTSVDTGELFF.